These 16 T cell receptor beta chains were sequenced from one sample in a study of T-cell reconstitution after alpha-beta-depleted transplantation in children. Unique molecular identifiers were incorporated when the TCRbeta library was constructed. MiXCR, run by TCRdb on the PCR reads, gives a single entry per CDR3 protein. Of about 1,000,000 distinct CDR3 sequences in the sample, under 30% were seen once. The material sequenced was PBMCs, mostly from graft donor cells, taken 360 days after TCRalphabeta/CD19-depleted stem cell transplant. These receptor sequences come from a boy younger than two who had a stem cell transplant for SCID, so the T cells may come from the graft donor.

The rearrangement joins TRBV2 to TRBJ2-5, with 10 bases that match TRBD2. The CDR3 totals 15 residues. Unmatched junction bases numbered 5, after V lost 6 bases and J lost 1 base. Germline lookup yields CDR1 SNHLY and CDR2 FYNNEI. The DNA of the CDR3 is TGTGCCAGCAGACTAGCGGGGATACCCCAAGAGACCCAGTACTTC. Protein sequence: CASRLAGIPQETQYF.

This clonotype was picked up a small number of times. The chain recombines TRBV15 with TRBJ1-1; 7 bases are shared with TRBD1. CDR3 length: 15 amino acids. The J segment lost 4 bases and the V segment lost 4 bases, leaving 9 bases of the junction unmatched. Germline assignment: CDR1 LNHNV and CDR2 YYDKDF (reference sequence). The DNA for the CDR3 is TGTGCCACCAGCACTAGACAGGGACGGGGCACTGAAGCTTTCTTT. The encoded protein is CATSTRQGRGTEAFF.

The table lists this clonotype with a few counts. The genes are TRBV10-3 and TRBJ1-1; D not resolved. The germline CDR1 and CDR2 sequences are ENHRY and SYGVKD. The CDR3 length is 12 residues. The V and J ends lost 6 bases and 0 bases respectively, with 5 bases between them. In DNA form, the CDR3 reads TGTGCCATCAGAGGCTTGAACACTGAAGCTTTCTTT. Translating gives CAIRGLNTEAFF.

This chain uses TRBV24-1 with TRBJ2-5; D may be TRBD1 (5 bases). Germline CDR1 KGHDR, CDR2 SFDVKD. V shed 4 bases and J shed 3 bases, with 8 bases lying between them. This CDR3 region has 13 residues. The CDR3 reads CATSDVREETQYF. The CDR3 region has the DNA TGTGCCACCAGTGACGTCAGGGAAGAGACCCAGTACTTC.

In its sample, this clonotype was seen a few times. The CDR3 DNA is TGCGCCAGCAGCGGGTGGGAGCGTGGCTACACCTTC. Translation gives CASSGWERGYTF. The chain combines TRBV5-1 with TRBJ1-2; D gene uncertain. The CDR3 extends over 12 amino acids. V lost 4 bases, J lost 7 bases, and 11 bases lay in between. Germline V gene lookup returns CDR1 SGHRS and CDR2 YFSETQ. The full variable domain, in which reference TRBV5-1 and TRBJ1-2 provide the parts outside the CDR3, is KAGVTQTPRYLIKTRGQQVTLSCSPISGHRSVSWYQQTPGQGLQFLFEYFSETQRNKGNFPGRFSGRQFSNSRSEMNVSTLELGDSALYLCASSGWERGYTFGSGTRLTVV.

Here the CDR3 DNA reads TGTGCCAGCAGCTTAATAGCGGGGGTCCCGTCCACCGGGGAGCTGTTTTTT. As protein: CASSLIAGVPSTGELFF. The chain combines TRBV7-2 with TRBJ2-2, with TRBD2 identical over 9 bases. The CDR3 loop spans 17 amino acids. Trimming took 2 bases from V and 4 from J; bases not matched to a gene: 8. CDR1 is SGHTA, CDR2 FQGNSA, per germline.

The chain is built from TRBV5-1 and TRBJ2-7, with D hard to call. The CDR3 consists of 11 residues. V was clipped by 10 bases and J by 3 bases, with 11 bases between them. The germline CDR1 and CDR2 sequences are SGHRS and YFSETQ. For the CDR3, the DNA is TGCGCCTTCTGGGCCTTCTACGAGCAGTACTTC. Translated: CAFWAFYEQYF.

This clonotype has just a few counts. The rearrangement links TRBV28 to TRBJ2-7; 7 nucleotides line up with TRBD1. The length of the CDR3 is 15 residues. Germline V gene sequence: CDR1 MDHEN, CDR2 SYDVKM. J was trimmed by 3 bases and V by 4 bases; bases with no gene match: 9. CDR3 nucleotide sequence: TGTGCCAGCAGTTCCCCGGGACAGATTCTCTACGAGCAGTACTTC. Residues: CASSSPGQILYEQYF. The whole variable domain, filled in from reference TRBV28 and TRBJ2-7, reads DVKVTQSSRYLVKRTGEKVFLECVQDMDHENMFWYRQDPGLGLRLIYFSYDVKMKEKGDIPEGYSVSREKKERFSLILESASTNQTSMYLCASSSPGQILYEQYFGPGTRLTVT.

This chain joins TRBV24-1 and TRBJ2-1, with 7 nucleotides matching TRBD2. The CDR3 has 15 residues. Germline trimming cut 4 bases from V and 10 bases from J; bases unmatched to any gene: 12. From germline, CDR1 is KGHDR and CDR2 SFDVKD. CDR3 residues: CATSDVRGRGGEQFF. Here the CDR3 DNA reads TGTGCCACCAGTGACGTAAGGGGACGGGGAGGGGAGCAGTTCTTC.

This clonotype came up once. The genes are TRBV12-3 or TRBV12-4 and TRBJ2-1; D perhaps matches TRBD1 (6 bases). The ends were cut back, 6 bases at V and 8 bases at J, with 23 bases in the middle. CDR3 size: 16 residues. The CDR3 nucleotides are TGTGCCAGCAGCCCTTTACAGGGTTTAATGGGAGATGAGCAGTTCTTC. Amino acids: CASSPLQGLMGDEQFF.

V and J are TRBV20-1 and TRBJ2-3; D possibly corresponds to TRBD1 (6 bases). The CDR3 contains 16 residues. Trimming took off 6 bases at V and 0 bases at J, with 19 bases between the two ends. Germline values: CDR1 DFQATT, CDR2 SNEGSKA (reference sequence). The CDR3 region is CSAPFGTLPSTDTQYF. The CDR3 DNA reads TGCAGTGCCCCCTTCGGGACACTACCTAGCACAGATACGCAGTATTTT.

V usage is TRBV9 and J usage is TRBJ2-1, with D perhaps matching TRBD2 (6 bases). Trimming stripped 3 bases from V and 6 bases from J, with 7 bases between. The CDR3 extends over 12 amino acids. CDR1 and CDR2 from the germline V gene are SGDLS and YYNGEE. DNA of the CDR3: TGTGCCAGCAGCGGACTAGGCAATGAGCAGTTCTTC. This codes for CASSGLGNEQFF.

The chain has TRBV28 and TRBJ2-7; D is unresolved. Germline V gene data show CDR1 as MDHEN and CDR2 as SYDVKM. With 4 bases removed from V and 2 bases from J, the gap between germline ends came to 6 bases. CDR3 length: 12 residues. The CDR3 bases are TGTGCCAGCAGTTGGGCAGCCTACGAGCAGTACTTC. Its protein is CASSWAAYEQYF.

This chain joins TRBV7-3 and TRBJ1-2, with TRBD1 matching over 7 bases. The CDR3 has 14 residues. CDR1 SGHTA and CDR2 FQGTGA come from the germline V gene. The ends lost 5 bases at V and 8 bases at J; junction bases unmatched: 11. CDR3 nucleotides: TGTGCCAGCAGCCCCAGACAGGGAGGGGGCGGCTACACCTTC. This gives the protein CASSPRQGGGGYTF.

The chain joins TRBV24-1 to TRBJ2-1; D is perhaps TRBD1 (7 bases). The CDR3 has 13 amino acids. Looked up from germline, CDR1 is KGHDR and CDR2 is SFDVKD. The ends were cut back, 4 bases at V and 9 bases at J, with 12 bases in the middle. CDR3 sequence: CATSDRRGAEQFF. CDR3 DNA: TGTGCCACCAGTGACCGCAGGGGGGCTGAGCAGTTCTTC.

This rearrangement joins TRBV10-3 to TRBJ2-7; no reliable D call. Germline V lookup: CDR1 ENHRY, CDR2 SYGVKD. CDR3 length equals 15 residues. The V end was cut by 2 bases, the J end by 0 bases, with 11 bases between. The CDR3 loop is CAISESQASSYEQYF. The DNA for the CDR3 is TGTGCCATCAGTGAGAGTCAGGCGAGCTCCTACGAGCAGTACTTC.